The sequence of this TCR beta chain was determined in a study of CD8 T cells in ankylosing spondylitis. This clonotype showed up many times. V lost 2 bases, J lost 0 bases, and 7 bases lay in between. This CDR3 contains 14 residues. Germline CDR1 is SGHVS and CDR2 is FQNEAQ. TCRdb processed the 5' RACE reads anew with MiXCR; each CDR3 protein has one entry. The table lists 250,000 to 300,000 distinct CDR3 sequences, 18% of them singletons, with less than 35% in the top ten. This clonotype was obtained from a male donor with ankylosing spondylitis or in good health (not recorded which). The V call is TRBV7-8, the J call TRBJ2-5; D is uncertain. Source material: blood, either unsorted or a sorted T cell fraction (not recorded which). The CDR3 reads CASSLLKYQETQYF. In DNA, the CDR3 is TGTGCCAGCAGCTTATTAAAGTACCAAGAGACCCAGTACTTC.